This note documents a single T cell receptor (beta chain) sequence. Its antigen is undetermined. Assay used: immunoSEQ multiplex PCR; TCRdb lists only in-frame clones, some missing. The sample carries about 150,000 clones, less than 95% recorded once. The sample is drawn from a study of T cell responses to AZD1222 COVID-19 vaccine. Whole-study results and caveats: White British donors predominated, females outnumbered males, and clonal diversity was possibly underestimated.

Trimming stripped 4 bases from V and 10 bases from J, with 15 bases between. Germline assignment: CDR1 SGHRS and CDR2 YFSETQ. The CDR3 has 14 residues. This material consisted of peripheral blood, taken on day 0 of AZD1222 vaccination. This receptor was identified in an adult in good health. The chain recombines TRBV5-1 with TRBJ1-6, with D perhaps TRBD1 (5 bases). The CDR3 DNA sequence: TGCGCCAGCAGCCCCGGGCCCGGGGGGTCACCCCTCCACTTT. This translates into CASSPGPGGSPLHF.